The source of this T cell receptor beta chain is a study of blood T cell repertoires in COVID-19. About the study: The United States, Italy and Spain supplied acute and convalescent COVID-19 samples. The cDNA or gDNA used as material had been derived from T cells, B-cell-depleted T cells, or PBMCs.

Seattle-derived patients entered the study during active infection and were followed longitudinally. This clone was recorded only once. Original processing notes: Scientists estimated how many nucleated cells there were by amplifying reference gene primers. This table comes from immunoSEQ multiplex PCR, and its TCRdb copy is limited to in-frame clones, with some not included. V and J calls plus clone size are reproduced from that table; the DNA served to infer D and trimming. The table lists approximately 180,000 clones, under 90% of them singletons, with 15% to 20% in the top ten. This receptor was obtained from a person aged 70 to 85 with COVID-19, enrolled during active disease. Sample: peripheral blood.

In nucleotides, the CDR3 is TGCGCCAGCAGCTTGGAGGCAGGGGGCGTCTATGAGCAGTTCTTC. This codes for CASSLEAGGVYEQFF. The chain recombines TRBV5-1 with TRBJ2-1; 8 bases map to TRBD1. This CDR3 has 15 residues. Germline CDR1 SGHRS, CDR2 YFSETQ. The ends lost 0 bases at V and 8 bases at J; junction bases unmatched: 7.